The clone carrying this T cell receptor beta chain was seen a handful of times. This entry comes from a study of shared clonotypes between healthy human individuals. Trimming cost V 4 bases and J 9 bases, with 9 bases left between them. In germline, CDR1 is SNHLY, CDR2 FYNNEI. The CDR3 has 11 residues. Assay: immunoSEQ multiplex PCR; the TCRdb copy retains only in-frame clones and omits some. The data contain about 180,000 clones, around 93% of them singletons. The chain joins TRBV2 to TRBJ1-2; D is unresolved. This receptor was identified in a woman in her thirties in good health. Specimen: naive CD4+ T cells sorted from blood. The subset: CD45RA+ positively selected. DNA of the CDR3: TGTGCCAGCAGTGCCGACAATCGCTACACCTTC. The encoded protein is CASSADNRYTF. The full variable domain, with the rest looked up from reference TRBV2 and TRBJ1-2, is EPEVTQTPSHQVTQMGQEVILRCVPISNHLYFYWYRQILGQKVEFLVSFYNNEISEKSEIFDDQFSVERPDGSNFTLKIRSTKLEDSAMYFCASSADNRYTFGSGTRLTVV.